Sequencing of this T cell receptor (beta chain) was carried out in a study of PD-L1 blockade in urothelial cancer. About the research overall: Male sex and bladder-origin urothelial cancer were recorded for about 90% of the roughly 29 patients. The analyses of blood took place 3 weeks (second dose) and 6 weeks after treatment start.

The table lists this clone with a few counts. Trimming pared 4 bases from V and 7 bases from J, leaving 11 bases between. The CDR3 consists of 12 residues. Germline loops: CDR1 GTSNPN, CDR2 SVGIG (reference sequence). Clones were sequenced by immunoSEQ multiplex PCR, and TCRdb holds only the in-frame ones, with some missing. The sample gives approximately 72,000 clones, 70% to 90% of which show up once; under 15% is in the top ten. Stated time point: pretreatment peripheral blood. The rearrangement links TRBV30 to TRBJ1-3; TRBD1 might be the D (6 bases). The source of this sequence is a man aged 55 to 70 with urothelial cancer. The sample here was PBMCs, taken around atezolizumab (anti-PD-L1) treatment. The CDR3 loop is CAWINRVNTIYF. CDR3 DNA: TGTGCCTGGATTAACAGGGTGAACACCATATATTTT.